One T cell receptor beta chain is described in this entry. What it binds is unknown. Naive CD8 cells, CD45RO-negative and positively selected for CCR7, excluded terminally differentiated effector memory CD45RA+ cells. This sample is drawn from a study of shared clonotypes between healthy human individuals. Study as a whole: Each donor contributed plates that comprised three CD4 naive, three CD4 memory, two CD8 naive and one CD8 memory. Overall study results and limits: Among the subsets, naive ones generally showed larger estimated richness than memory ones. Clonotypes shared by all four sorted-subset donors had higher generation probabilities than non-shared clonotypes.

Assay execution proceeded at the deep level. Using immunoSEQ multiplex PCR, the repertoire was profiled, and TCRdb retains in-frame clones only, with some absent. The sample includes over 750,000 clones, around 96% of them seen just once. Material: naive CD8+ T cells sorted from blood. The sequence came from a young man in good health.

CDR3 nucleotides: TGCGCCAGCAGCCAAGAGGGGGGGTTGGCAGATACGCAGTATTTT. Protein sequence: CASSQEGGLADTQYF. J is TRBJ2-3 and V is TRBV4-1, with 7 bases lining up with TRBD2. Germline lookup yields CDR1 MGHRA and CDR2 YSYEKL. There are 15 residues in the CDR3. V was clipped by 0 bases and J by 4 bases; unmatched bases: 4.